Listed below are T cell receptor beta chains from one sample, sequenced in a study of blood T cell repertoires in COVID-19. Sequencing used immunoSEQ multiplex PCR; TCRdb keeps in-frame clones, though not all of them. The sample consists of roughly 95,000 clones, about 80% of them appearing once. The sample consisted of peripheral blood. The receptors were gathered from a human donor in a cohort sampled during active COVID-19. Each CDR3 is given with its conserved first and last residue. A D gene is named only where the DNA matches it firmly. Only some rows state a clone size, as once, few, many or a class for expanded clones.

J gene | V gene | clone size | D gene | CDR3 protein | CDR3 DNA
TRBJ1-2 | TRBV6-4 | once | TRBD1 | CASSDRFGTGGSGYTF | TGTGCCAGCAGTGATCGTTTTGGGACAGGGGGCAGTGGCTACACCTTC
TRBJ1-2 | TRBV28 | . | TRBD1 | CASSLDRVNYGYTF | TGTGCCAGCAGTCTCGACAGGGTGAACTATGGCTACACCTTC
TRBJ2-2 | TRBV10-3 | . | TRBD2 | CAISESSGRASGELFF | TGTGCCATCAGTGAGTCTAGCGGGAGGGCGTCCGGGGAGCTGTTTTTT
TRBJ2-3 | TRBV12-5 | . | TRBD2 | CASGPLAGGPADTQYF | TGTGCTAGTGGCCCCTTGGCGGGAGGGCCAGCAGATACGCAGTATTTT
TRBJ1-1 | TRBV5-5 | once | TRBD1 | CASSLGDRGITEAFF | TGTGCCAGCAGCTTGGGAGACAGGGGGATCACTGAAGCTTTCTTT
TRBJ1-1 | TRBV19 | . | TRBD1 | CASSTATGANTEAFF | TGTGCCAGTAGTACCGCGACAGGGGCGAACACTGAAGCTTTCTTT
TRBJ1-4 | TRBV4-3 | . | TRBD1 | CASSQEQGVEKLFF | TGCGCCAGCAGCCAAGAGCAGGGGGTCGAAAAACTGTTTTTT
TRBJ2-7 | TRBV6-2/TRBV6-3 | once | TRBD1 | CASSRLGQGAYEQYF | TGTGCCAGCAGTCGACTCGGACAGGGGGCCTACGAGCAGTACTTC
TRBJ2-2 | TRBV27 | . | TRBD1 | CASREQGHGTGELFF | TGTGCCAGCAGGGAACAGGGGCATGGCACCGGGGAGCTGTTTTTT
TRBJ2-7 | TRBV28 | . | . | CASNTGTPYEQYF | TGTGCCAGCAATACCGGGACACCCTACGAGCAGTACTTC
TRBJ2-2 | TRBV3-1/TRBV3-2 | . | TRBD1 | CASSHRTGGATGELFF | TGTGCCAGCAGCCATAGGACAGGGGGCGCAACCGGGGAGCTGTTTTTT
TRBJ2-7 | TRBV9 | . | TRBD2 | CASQEEGLAGGPYEQYF | TGTGCCAGCCAAGAGGAGGGACTAGCGGGAGGGCCCTACGAGCAGTACTTC
TRBJ1-1 | TRBV7-8 | . | . | CASSLVSQGSTEAFF | TGTGCCAGCAGCTTAGTTAGCCAGGGCTCTACTGAAGCTTTCTTT
TRBJ2-7 | TRBV7-2 | once | TRBD2 | CASSLAGQYEQYF | TGTGCCAGCAGCCTAGCGGGACAATACGAGCAGTACTTC
TRBJ2-3 | TRBV11-3 | . | . | CASSLTGADTQYF | TGTGCCAGCAGCTTAACGGGTGCAGATACGCAGTATTTT
TRBJ1-1 | TRBV6-5 | . | TRBD1 | CASNLGQGEGGPAFF | TGTGCCAGCAATTTGGGACAGGGGGAAGGGGGTCCGGCTTTCTTT
TRBJ2-1 | TRBV18 | . | TRBD2 | CASSPLAAGTYNEQFF | TGTGCCAGCTCTCCATTGGCAGCGGGGACTTACAATGAGCAGTTCTTC
TRBJ2-6 | TRBV19 | few | TRBD1 | CASTLGDRGSGANVLTF | TGTGCCAGTACCCTAGGGGACAGGGGGAGTGGGGCCAACGTCCTGACTTTC
TRBJ2-1 | TRBV19 | . | . | CASSMGGTHNEQFF | TGTGCCAGTAGTATGGGCGGGACCCACAATGAGCAGTTCTTC
TRBJ1-4 | TRBV5-5 | . | . | CASAGLGNDEKLFF | TGTGCCAGCGCTGGGCTGGGCAACGATGAAAAACTGTTTTTT
TRBJ2-6 | TRBV5-1 | . | TRBD1 | CASSLVTGVGGSGANVLTF | TGCGCCAGCAGCTTGGTTACAGGGGTTGGGGGCTCTGGGGCCAACGTCCTGACTTTC
TRBJ1-4 | TRBV6-1 | . | . | CASSEGSANEKLFF | TGTGCCAGCAGTGAAGGGTCGGCTAATGAAAAACTGTTTTTT
TRBJ2-7 | TRBV6-5 | . | TRBD2 | CASSYGGSRAYEQYF | TGTGCCAGCAGTTACGGCGGGAGTCGAGCCTACGAGCAGTACTTC
TRBJ1-2 | TRBV28 | . | TRBD1 | CASSLRGRGDYGYTF | TGTGCCAGCAGTTTGCGGGGCAGGGGGGACTATGGCTACACCTTC
TRBJ2-1 | TRBV15 | . | TRBD2 | CATSRGTSGGYNEQFF | TGTGCCACCAGCAGAGGGACTAGCGGGGGATACAATGAGCAGTTCTTC
TRBJ2-1 | TRBV7-9 | . | TRBD2 | CASRKGLAGGGNEQFF | TGTGCCAGCAGAAAGGGACTAGCGGGAGGCGGCAATGAGCAGTTCTTC
TRBJ1-2 | TRBV5-5 | . | . | CASSLDRSYGYTF | TGTGCCAGCAGCTTGGACAGGAGCTATGGCTACACCTTC
TRBJ1-5 | TRBV10-3 | . | . | CAITEGFNQPQHF | TGTGCCATCACGGAGGGTTTCAATCAGCCCCAGCATTTT
TRBJ2-7 | TRBV6-5 | few | . | CASSKPGTIAYEQYF | TGTGCCAGCAGTAAACCCGGGACAATAGCCTACGAGCAGTACTTC